This TCR beta chain stems from a study of identical twins (dated by TCRdb to about 2016). Turning to the overall study: To test whether fetal clonotypes persist, this study deep-sequenced TCR alpha and beta repertoires from monozygotic twins, from unrelated adults of various ages, and from cord blood. Replicate twin experiments were performed at different times using different library preparation protocols to rule out contamination. Beyond this particular receptor, the publication reports: Excess twin sharing in beta out-of-frame sequences was weaker because fewer shared sequences lowered the signal-to-noise ratio. Invariant T cells such as MAIT and iNKT could partly confound zero-insertion analyses, although diverse VJ usage argued against such confounding for most clonotypes. Out-of-frame TCR alpha sharing in monozygotic twins was systematically underestimated by recombination models, whereas sharing between unrelated individuals was in agreement with the recombination models. Because the same donors could not be followed over many years, conclusions were based on cross-sectional statistical analysis. Abundant cord blood beta clonotypes had fewer insertions, young adult naive repertoires showed a similar but weaker trend, and memory repertoires showed no such trend. Out-of-frame TCR alpha sequences shared between twins showed an excess of low generation-probability sequences compared with coincidental sharing between unrelated individuals.

Every donor in the study was a healthy Caucasian. Three pairs of female monozygotic twins, all aged 18 to 29 years, made up the twin cohort. RNA for TCR libraries was isolated from peripheral blood mononuclear cells. Regarding this clonotype: No antigen is known for it. No much larger clone exists at a distance of one base, and base qualities are not known.

From the cysteine up to the phenylalanine, the CDR3 has a length of 17 residues. The sequence is cut down to CDR3 DNA, 51 bases in frame from base 1. In the germline V gene, CDR1 corresponds to KGHSH and CDR2 to LQKENI. Germline trimming amounts to 4 bases on V and 6 bases on J, with 13 as the count of junction bases outside the gene matches. Receptor amplification or capture employed 5' RACE. For sequencing, an Illumina HiSeq 2000 was employed. A universal primer binding site was introduced by template switching, and a unique molecular identifier was present in the final cDNA, enabling accurate counting of TCR cDNA molecules. Specific primers in the conserved constant-segment region were used to synthesize first-strand cDNA for TCR alpha and beta chains. To control for contamination, every cDNA library was double barcoded, receiving both a SMART-Mk sample barcode and Illumina barcodes. TruSeq adapter sequences, together with Illumina sample barcodes, were added in two successive PCR steps. The Illumina HiSeq platform was used with custom primers to sequence TCR alpha and beta cDNA libraries. On the authors' methods: Unique molecular identifiers were extracted from raw reads with MiGEC, and CDR3 positions were determined with MiXCR. Recombination models were inferred per individual with the repgenHMM and IGoR tools using an EM algorithm. Shared clonotypes were analyzed with the tcR package in R, and sharing was normalized by the product of cloneset sizes. To study raw recombination without the effects of thymic and clonal selection, out-of-frame nonproductive sequences were analyzed. TCRdb trimmed public reads at Q25 via fastp, called clones via MiXCR and kept in-frame beta chains. Each CDR3 protein gets just one entry, which takes the most common genes and DNA from the rows behind it. TCRdb, not the authors, supplied the V and J calls. Within this sample are about 890,000 distinct CDR3 sequences, with roughly 12% of them counted one time only. The ten largest clones take up around 1.5% of the sample.

This same sample was also taken into another study, of yellow fever vaccine responses in identical twins. As the second paper documents: The authors reported that the T cell response to vaccination in identical twins appeared partly convergent and partly personalized. Focusing on identical twins, the study followed the T cell clones that responded to the vaccine, and did so with precision.

The TCR was taken from a woman between 18 and 29 years old in good health. The rearrangement joined TRBV18 to TRBJ2-1, with 9 junctional bases fitting TRBD2. Sequenced material: PBMCs. The nucleotide sequence reads TGTGCCAGCTCACAATTACCCGGGACTAGCACCACCAATGAGCAGTTCTTC. The encoded protein is CASSQLPGTSTTNEQFF.